This TCR beta chain was profiled in a study of T cell clonality in common variable immunodeficiency. The study, taken as a whole, reports: In common variable immunodeficiency, TCR beta chains reportedly carried fewer deletions and N-nucleotide insertions. Links between repertoire features and CVID complications were heterogeneity-limited.

Unmatched junction bases numbered 12, after V lost 2 bases and J lost 6 bases. This CDR3 has 16 residues. In germline, CDR1 is SGHNT, CDR2 YYREEE (reference sequence). The data were produced by immunoSEQ multiplex PCR, yet TCRdb's version contains in-frame clones alone and is incomplete. The sample contains around 55,000 clones, none of them singletons. Of note for this clone: The antigen is undetermined. The read comes to an end 3 residues before the CDR3 does, leaving the germline J gene to fill in the end.

Blood samples were heparinized, about 4.5 to 8 ml per donor. V gene TRBV5-4 combines with J gene TRBJ2-7; 9 nucleotides agree with TRBD1. This sequence originates from a person aged 18 to 69 in good health. The specimen was peripheral blood mononuclear cells. The covered CDR3 bases are TGTGCCAGCAGCTTTTTTACAGGGGGCCCTACCGGCGAG. It is translated as CASSFFTGGPTGE. The CDR3 reads in full as CASSFFTGGPTGEQYF.